A selection of T cell receptor beta chains follows, all from one sample in a study of cytomegalovirus exposure and HLA in healthy donors. Sequencing used immunoSEQ multiplex PCR; TCRdb keeps in-frame clones, though not all of them. The table lists approximately 190,000 clones, 87% of them singletons. Sequences were obtained from PBMCs. These receptors were obtained from a man aged 25 to 40 in good health and CMV-seronegative. CDR3s include the opening cysteine and the closing phenylalanine or tryptophan. Each record gives: CDR3 protein, CDR3 DNA, J gene, clone size, V gene, CDR3 length, D gene. A D gene is named only where the DNA matches it firmly. A row's size may be missing; if present it is once, few, many or a size class.

cdr3_aa: CASSYSSLSIVETQYF; cdr3_nt: TGTGCCAGCAGTTACTCGTCACTTTCCATTGTGGAGACCCAGTACTTC; j_call: TRBJ2-5; clone_size: few; v_call: TRBV6-5; cdr3_length: 16; d_call: -
cdr3_aa: CASSLGAGTTDTQYF; cdr3_nt: TGTGCCAGCAGCTTAGGGGCAGGAACCACAGATACGCAGTATTTT; j_call: TRBJ2-3; clone_size: few; v_call: TRBV7-2; cdr3_length: 15; d_call: -
cdr3_aa: CAWSPEDLAGSSYEQYF; cdr3_nt: TGTGCCTGGAGTCCCGAAGACCTAGCGGGAAGCTCCTACGAGCAGTACTTC; j_call: TRBJ2-7; clone_size: -; v_call: TRBV30; cdr3_length: 17; d_call: TRBD2
cdr3_aa: CASSSLRGSGNTIYF; cdr3_nt: TGTGCCAGCAGCTCCCTCAGGGGAAGTGGAAACACCATATATTTT; j_call: TRBJ1-3; clone_size: once; v_call: TRBV11-2; cdr3_length: 15; d_call: -
cdr3_aa: CASSPTGQGFHEQFF; cdr3_nt: TGTGCCAGCTCACCAACGGGACAGGGTTTCCATGAGCAGTTCTTC; j_call: TRBJ2-1; clone_size: -; v_call: TRBV18; cdr3_length: 15; d_call: TRBD1
cdr3_aa: CASSPPYYEQYF; cdr3_nt: TGTGCCAGCTCCCCCCCCTACTACGAGCAGTACTTC; j_call: TRBJ2-7; clone_size: -; v_call: TRBV6-1; cdr3_length: 12; d_call: -
cdr3_aa: CASSPGTGDATDTQYF; cdr3_nt: TGTGCCAGCAGCCCCGGGACAGGGGACGCCACAGATACGCAGTATTTT; j_call: TRBJ2-3; clone_size: -; v_call: TRBV5-8; cdr3_length: 16; d_call: TRBD1
cdr3_aa: CASSFVDRGISNEKLFF; cdr3_nt: TGTGCCAGCAGTTTTGTGGACAGGGGGATTTCTAATGAAAAACTGTTTTTT; j_call: TRBJ1-4; clone_size: -; v_call: TRBV27; cdr3_length: 17; d_call: TRBD1
cdr3_aa: CASSPPGGAHFSGNTIYF; cdr3_nt: TGTGCCAGCTCACCACCGGGGGGAGCTCATTTCTCTGGAAACACCATATATTTT; j_call: TRBJ1-3; clone_size: -; v_call: TRBV18; cdr3_length: 18; d_call: -
cdr3_aa: CASRGGGTEKLFF; cdr3_nt: TGTGCCAGCAGGGGGGGAGGGACTGAAAAACTGTTTTTT; j_call: TRBJ1-4; clone_size: -; v_call: TRBV28; cdr3_length: 13; d_call: -
cdr3_aa: CASSDGGTSGLSTDTQYF; cdr3_nt: TGTGCCAGCAGTGATGGGGGGACTAGCGGGCTAAGCACAGATACGCAGTATTTT; j_call: TRBJ2-3; clone_size: once; v_call: TRBV6-1; cdr3_length: 18; d_call: TRBD2
cdr3_aa: CASSLDRVSNQPQHF; cdr3_nt: TGTGCCAGCAGTTTAGACAGGGTTAGCAATCAGCCCCAGCATTTT; j_call: TRBJ1-5; clone_size: -; v_call: TRBV6-5; cdr3_length: 15; d_call: TRBD1
cdr3_aa: CASSQAGKGETQYF; cdr3_nt: TGTGCCAGTAGTCAGGCAGGGAAGGGAGAGACCCAGTACTTC; j_call: TRBJ2-5; clone_size: -; v_call: TRBV19; cdr3_length: 14; d_call: -
cdr3_aa: CASSWTILDTQYF; cdr3_nt: TGTGCCAGCAGTTGGACAATATTAGATACGCAGTATTTT; j_call: TRBJ2-3; clone_size: -; v_call: TRBV2; cdr3_length: 13; d_call: -
cdr3_aa: CASSESKQVTDTQYF; cdr3_nt: TGCGCCAGCAGTGAGTCTAAGCAGGTCACAGATACGCAGTATTTT; j_call: TRBJ2-3; clone_size: -; v_call: TRBV10-1; cdr3_length: 15; d_call: -
cdr3_aa: CASSLVWASHF; cdr3_nt: TGTGCCAGCAGCCTTGTTTGGGCTTCACACTTC; j_call: TRBJ2-7; clone_size: -; v_call: TRBV11-2; cdr3_length: 11; d_call: -
cdr3_aa: CASSPGTGGEGVNQPQHF; cdr3_nt: TGCGCCAGCAGTCCCGGGACAGGGGGCGAGGGGGTCAATCAGCCCCAGCATTTT; j_call: TRBJ1-5; clone_size: once; v_call: TRBV23-1; cdr3_length: 18; d_call: TRBD1
cdr3_aa: CASSSGNRLAATQYF; cdr3_nt: TGTGCCAGCAGTTCGGGGAATCGACTAGCGGCGACCCAGTACTTC; j_call: TRBJ2-5; clone_size: -; v_call: TRBV6-5; cdr3_length: 15; d_call: TRBD2
cdr3_aa: CASSMTGATNEKLFF; cdr3_nt: TGTGCCAGTAGTATGACAGGCGCAACTAATGAAAAACTGTTTTTT; j_call: TRBJ1-4; clone_size: -; v_call: TRBV19; cdr3_length: 15; d_call: -
cdr3_aa: CASAPLVAGSETQYF; cdr3_nt: TGTGCCAGCGCCCCCCTAGTCGCGGGGTCAGAGACCCAGTACTTC; j_call: TRBJ2-5; clone_size: -; v_call: TRBV6-1; cdr3_length: 15; d_call: -
cdr3_aa: CASRPSLRETQYF; cdr3_nt: TGTGCCAGCAGGCCCAGTTTGAGGGAGACCCAGTACTTC; j_call: TRBJ2-5; clone_size: -; v_call: TRBV7-9; cdr3_length: 13; d_call: -
cdr3_aa: CASSQGLAGGIDEQFF; cdr3_nt: TGCGCCAGCAGCCAAGGACTAGCGGGAGGGATAGATGAGCAGTTCTTC; j_call: TRBJ2-1; clone_size: -; v_call: TRBV4-1; cdr3_length: 16; d_call: TRBD2
cdr3_aa: CASSKDDRQKLFF; cdr3_nt: TGTGCCAGCTCAAAGGACGACAGACAAAAACTGTTTTTT; j_call: TRBJ1-4; clone_size: -; v_call: TRBV18; cdr3_length: 13; d_call: -
cdr3_aa: CASSLTDRSNYGYTF; cdr3_nt: TGTGCCAGCAGCCTCACGGACAGGTCAAACTATGGCTACACCTTC; j_call: TRBJ1-2; clone_size: once; v_call: TRBV7-9; cdr3_length: 15; d_call: TRBD1
cdr3_aa: CASSPRDRGTNEQFF; cdr3_nt: TGTGCCAGCAGTCCCCGGGACAGGGGAACTAATGAGCAGTTCTTC; j_call: TRBJ2-1; clone_size: -; v_call: TRBV28; cdr3_length: 15; d_call: TRBD1
cdr3_aa: CASLPSQGVGNQPQHF; cdr3_nt: TGTGCCAGCCTACCGTCGCAGGGGGTTGGCAATCAGCCCCAGCATTTT; j_call: TRBJ1-5; clone_size: -; v_call: TRBV28; cdr3_length: 16; d_call: TRBD1
cdr3_aa: CASSLTWGGDGYTF; cdr3_nt: TGTGCCAGCAGCTTAACCTGGGGAGGGGATGGCTACACCTTC; j_call: TRBJ1-2; clone_size: -; v_call: TRBV7-2; cdr3_length: 14; d_call: -
cdr3_aa: CASSLDGGFTEAFF; cdr3_nt: TGTGCCAGCAGTTTAGACGGGGGTTTCACTGAAGCTTTCTTT; j_call: TRBJ1-1; clone_size: -; v_call: TRBV27; cdr3_length: 14; d_call: -
cdr3_aa: CASSLEGTANEKLFF; cdr3_nt: TGCGCCAGCAGCTTGGAGGGGACAGCTAATGAAAAACTGTTTTTT; j_call: TRBJ1-4; clone_size: -; v_call: TRBV5-1; cdr3_length: 15; d_call: TRBD1
cdr3_aa: CASSRTGGVAFF; cdr3_nt: TGTGCCAGCAGCAGGACAGGGGGGGTAGCTTTCTTT; j_call: TRBJ1-1; clone_size: once; v_call: TRBV7-8; cdr3_length: 12; d_call: TRBD1
cdr3_aa: CASKSRAGYTF; cdr3_nt: TGTGCCAGCAAAAGCAGGGCTGGCTACACCTTC; j_call: TRBJ1-2; clone_size: -; v_call: TRBV28; cdr3_length: 11; d_call: -
cdr3_aa: CASSEGLTYNEQFF; cdr3_nt: TGTGCCAGCAGCGAGGGACTAACCTACAATGAGCAGTTCTTC; j_call: TRBJ2-1; clone_size: -; v_call: TRBV7-2; cdr3_length: 14; d_call: TRBD2
cdr3_aa: CASSLVGRGGTDTQYF; cdr3_nt: TGTGCCAGCAGCTTAGTGGGCAGGGGGGGCACAGATACGCAGTATTTT; j_call: TRBJ2-3; clone_size: -; v_call: TRBV7-6; cdr3_length: 16; d_call: -
cdr3_aa: CASSLTGYEQFF; cdr3_nt: TGTGCCAGCAGCTTAACCGGTTATGAGCAGTTCTTC; j_call: TRBJ2-1; clone_size: -; v_call: TRBV7-6; cdr3_length: 12; d_call: -
cdr3_aa: CAAEGQTYEQYF; cdr3_nt: TGTGCAGCGGAGGGACAGACCTACGAGCAGTACTTC; j_call: TRBJ2-7; clone_size: -; v_call: TRBV6-1; cdr3_length: 12; d_call: -
cdr3_aa: CASSLSQRGLNSGNTIYF; cdr3_nt: TGTGCCAGCAGCTTATCACAGCGGGGTCTAAACTCTGGAAACACCATATATTTT; j_call: TRBJ1-3; clone_size: -; v_call: TRBV13; cdr3_length: 18; d_call: -
cdr3_aa: CAATLFQGFRDYGYTF; cdr3_nt: TGTGCCGCAACCCTCTTTCAGGGGTTTAGAGACTATGGCTACACCTTC; j_call: TRBJ1-2; clone_size: few; v_call: TRBV30; cdr3_length: 16; d_call: -
cdr3_aa: CSVEGGLGYGYTF; cdr3_nt: TGCAGCGTTGAAGGGGGCCTAGGCTATGGCTACACCTTC; j_call: TRBJ1-2; clone_size: -; v_call: TRBV29-1; cdr3_length: 13; d_call: -
cdr3_aa: CASSLGAGGANQETQYF; cdr3_nt: TGTGCCAGCAGCTTAGGGGCAGGGGGCGCCAACCAAGAGACCCAGTACTTC; j_call: TRBJ2-5; clone_size: -; v_call: TRBV7-2; cdr3_length: 17; d_call: TRBD1
cdr3_aa: CASRLAGGPGDTQYF; cdr3_nt: TGTGCCAGCAGGCTAGCGGGAGGGCCTGGAGATACGCAGTATTTT; j_call: TRBJ2-3; clone_size: -; v_call: TRBV5-6; cdr3_length: 15; d_call: TRBD2
cdr3_aa: CASNGLPGSSSYNSPLHF; cdr3_nt: TGTGCCAGCAACGGCCTCCCAGGGTCCAGCTCCTATAATTCACCCCTCCACTTT; j_call: TRBJ1-6; clone_size: -; v_call: TRBV28; cdr3_length: 18; d_call: -
cdr3_aa: CASSRDSLRSNQPQHF; cdr3_nt: TGTGCCAGCAGTCGGGACTCCCTAAGGTCTAATCAGCCCCAGCATTTT; j_call: TRBJ1-5; clone_size: -; v_call: TRBV28; cdr3_length: 16; d_call: -
cdr3_aa: CASRYRGMAYEQYF; cdr3_nt: TGTGCCAGCAGGTACAGGGGGATGGCCTACGAGCAGTACTTC; j_call: TRBJ2-7; clone_size: -; v_call: TRBV6-1; cdr3_length: 14; d_call: TRBD1
cdr3_aa: CASSFGDYHTGELFF; cdr3_nt: TGTGCCAGCAGCTTCGGAGACTACCACACCGGGGAGCTGTTTTTT; j_call: TRBJ2-2; clone_size: -; v_call: TRBV11-2; cdr3_length: 15; d_call: -
cdr3_aa: CASSPGQGPYNEQFF; cdr3_nt: TGCGCCAGCAGCCCGGGACAGGGTCCGTACAATGAGCAGTTCTTC; j_call: TRBJ2-1; clone_size: -; v_call: TRBV4-1; cdr3_length: 15; d_call: TRBD1
cdr3_aa: CASSGRTGLNSPLHF; cdr3_nt: TGTGCCAGCAGCGGTCGGACAGGGCTGAATTCACCCCTCCACTTT; j_call: TRBJ1-6; clone_size: -; v_call: TRBV25-1; cdr3_length: 15; d_call: TRBD1
cdr3_aa: CASRETGLNTEAFF; cdr3_nt: TGTGCCAGCAGAGAGACAGGGCTTAACACTGAAGCTTTCTTT; j_call: TRBJ1-1; clone_size: once; v_call: TRBV6-5; cdr3_length: 14; d_call: TRBD1
cdr3_aa: CASSLEVRGEAFF; cdr3_nt: TGTGCCAGCAGCTTAGAGGTGCGGGGAGAAGCTTTCTTT; j_call: TRBJ1-1; clone_size: -; v_call: TRBV11-2; cdr3_length: 13; d_call: -
cdr3_aa: CASSPGTSGSGMGDTQYF; cdr3_nt: TGCGCCAGCAGCCCCGGGACTAGCGGGAGCGGGATGGGAGATACGCAGTATTTT; j_call: TRBJ2-3; clone_size: -; v_call: TRBV5-1; cdr3_length: 18; d_call: TRBD2